This is a list of T cell receptor beta chains from one sample in a study of blood T cell repertoires in COVID-19. TCRdb's copy holds only in-frame clones and misses some; the assay was immunoSEQ multiplex PCR. The table has about 210,000 clones, approximately 83% seen once. Material: PBMCs or T cells enriched from blood (not recorded which). The receptor source for this set is a middle-aged woman with acute COVID-19. CDR3s include the opening cysteine and the closing phenylalanine or tryptophan. The D gene is left open where the match is weak. Clone size is given for some rows only: seen once, a few or many times, or a class if the clone is expanded.

v_gene: TRBV7-2
abundance: NA
j_gene: TRBJ2-4
d_gene: TRBD1
CDR3nt: TGTGCCAGCAGCGGACTCCGGGACAGCCCCAAAAACATTCAGTACTTC
CDR3aa: CASSGLRDSPKNIQYF

v_gene: TRBV5-1
abundance: few
j_gene: TRBJ1-1
d_gene: TRBD1
CDR3nt: TGCGCCAGCAGCTTCTTGGGACAGGGGCAATCTTTTGGCACTGAAGCTTTCTTT
CDR3aa: CASSFLGQGQSFGTEAFF

v_gene: TRBV7-3
abundance: once
j_gene: TRBJ2-6
d_gene: NA
CDR3nt: TGTGCCAGCAGCCCCCGAGGGGGGGCCAACGTCCTGACTTTC
CDR3aa: CASSPRGGANVLTF

v_gene: TRBV19
abundance: NA
j_gene: TRBJ1-5
d_gene: NA
CDR3nt: TGTGCCAGTAGTATACAGGGGCAGCCCCAGCATTTT
CDR3aa: CASSIQGQPQHF

v_gene: TRBV25-1
abundance: NA
j_gene: TRBJ1-2
d_gene: NA
CDR3nt: TGTGCCAGCAGTTACTTGGGGGGGCGCACCTTC
CDR3aa: CASSYLGGRTF

v_gene: TRBV21-1
abundance: once
j_gene: TRBJ2-7
d_gene: NA
CDR3nt: TGTGCCAGCAGGAACCTAGCGGGAGGGCCGGGTATGCCCTACGAGCAGTACTTC
CDR3aa: CASRNLAGGPGMPYEQYF

v_gene: TRBV7-8
abundance: NA
j_gene: TRBJ2-7
d_gene: TRBD2
CDR3nt: TGTGCCAGCAGCTTGGTCTTTCTAGCGGGGGAGCAGTACTTC
CDR3aa: CASSLVFLAGEQYF

v_gene: TRBV3-1/TRBV3-2
abundance: NA
j_gene: TRBJ2-7
d_gene: TRBD2
CDR3nt: TGTGCCAGCAGCCCCAGACTAGCGGGAGTTAACGAGCAGTACTTC
CDR3aa: CASSPRLAGVNEQYF

v_gene: TRBV27
abundance: few
j_gene: TRBJ2-1
d_gene: TRBD2
CDR3nt: TGTGCCAGCACTCCCCTCGGGACTAGCGGGAGTGATGAGCAGTTCTTC
CDR3aa: CASTPLGTSGSDEQFF

v_gene: TRBV5-8
abundance: NA
j_gene: TRBJ2-1
d_gene: TRBD1
CDR3nt: TGTGCCAGCAGCCCCGACGGGGGACAGGGAAGGAACAGGCAGTTCTTC
CDR3aa: CASSPDGGQGRNRQFF

v_gene: TRBV28
abundance: NA
j_gene: TRBJ1-1
d_gene: NA
CDR3nt: TGTGCCAGCATTAGGAACACTGAAGCTTTCTTT
CDR3aa: CASIRNTEAFF

v_gene: TRBV6-2/TRBV6-3
abundance: NA
j_gene: TRBJ2-7
d_gene: TRBD1
CDR3nt: TGTGCCAGCAGTTACTCGGGACAGGGGATAGAGCAGTACTTC
CDR3aa: CASSYSGQGIEQYF

v_gene: TRBV19
abundance: once
j_gene: TRBJ1-2
d_gene: NA
CDR3nt: TGTGCCAGTAGTATAGTGACTGGAAGTGGGTATGGCTACACCTTC
CDR3aa: CASSIVTGSGYGYTF

v_gene: TRBV7-3
abundance: few
j_gene: TRBJ2-7
d_gene: NA
CDR3nt: TGTGCCAGCAGCGCCCAGGCGGGCGGTTACGAGCAGTACTTC
CDR3aa: CASSAQAGGYEQYF

v_gene: TRBV19
abundance: NA
j_gene: TRBJ2-1
d_gene: NA
CDR3nt: TGTGCCAGTACTAGCCACCTCAATGAGCAGTTCTTC
CDR3aa: CASTSHLNEQFF

v_gene: TRBV5-5
abundance: NA
j_gene: TRBJ1-1
d_gene: NA
CDR3nt: TGTGCCAGCAGCCTCCGGGACAAAGGGCCGGGAACTGAAGCTTTCTTT
CDR3aa: CASSLRDKGPGTEAFF

v_gene: TRBV19
abundance: NA
j_gene: TRBJ2-1
d_gene: NA
CDR3nt: TGTGCCAGTAGCGTAGGAGGTTCCTACAATGAGCAGTTCTTC
CDR3aa: CASSVGGSYNEQFF

v_gene: TRBV4-1
abundance: NA
j_gene: TRBJ1-5
d_gene: NA
CDR3nt: TGCGCCAGCAGCCAAGATGGTACAGCTCTCAATCAGCCCCAGCATTTT
CDR3aa: CASSQDGTALNQPQHF

v_gene: TRBV28
abundance: NA
j_gene: TRBJ1-1
d_gene: NA
CDR3nt: TGTGCCAGCAGTCCTCAGGGTCGTGGGACTGAAGCTTTCTTT
CDR3aa: CASSPQGRGTEAFF

v_gene: TRBV3-1/TRBV3-2
abundance: once
j_gene: TRBJ2-5
d_gene: TRBD2
CDR3nt: TGTGCCAGCAGCCGCCGGGGGGGAAGGGCCCACCAAGAGACCCAGTACTTC
CDR3aa: CASSRRGGRAHQETQYF

v_gene: TRBV27
abundance: NA
j_gene: TRBJ2-7
d_gene: NA
CDR3nt: TGTGCCAGCAGTTTATCCGTTTCCTACGAGCAGTACTTC
CDR3aa: CASSLSVSYEQYF

v_gene: TRBV2
abundance: NA
j_gene: TRBJ2-7
d_gene: NA
CDR3nt: TGTGCCAGCAGTGGGAGAGTGGGGGGCGAGCAGTACTTC
CDR3aa: CASSGRVGGEQYF

v_gene: TRBV7-2
abundance: NA
j_gene: TRBJ2-7
d_gene: NA
CDR3nt: TGTGCCAGCAGCCACACGGGGGGCGGGACCTACGAGCAGTACTTC
CDR3aa: CASSHTGGGTYEQYF

v_gene: TRBV6-5
abundance: NA
j_gene: TRBJ2-1
d_gene: NA
CDR3nt: TGTGCCAGCAGTATACAGGGTAACCAATACAATGAGCAGTTCTTC
CDR3aa: CASSIQGNQYNEQFF

v_gene: TRBV6-1
abundance: few
j_gene: TRBJ1-2
d_gene: TRBD1
CDR3nt: TGTGCCAGCAGAGAAACCGGGACAGGGTCGAGGGCCCCCTATGGCTACACCTTC
CDR3aa: CASRETGTGSRAPYGYTF

v_gene: TRBV28
abundance: NA
j_gene: TRBJ2-4
d_gene: NA
CDR3nt: TGTGCCAGCAGTTTAATACGGAACATTCAGTACTTC
CDR3aa: CASSLIRNIQYF

v_gene: TRBV5-6
abundance: NA
j_gene: TRBJ1-1
d_gene: NA
CDR3nt: TGTGCCAGCAGCTTACTTCGGGGGTCCCCTGAAGCTTTCTTT
CDR3aa: CASSLLRGSPEAFF

v_gene: TRBV28
abundance: NA
j_gene: TRBJ1-5
d_gene: NA
CDR3nt: TGTGCCAGCAGTTCAATAGACATTAATCAGCCCCAGCATTTT
CDR3aa: CASSSIDINQPQHF

v_gene: TRBV2
abundance: NA
j_gene: TRBJ1-3
d_gene: TRBD1
CDR3nt: TGTGCCAGCGGAGAGACAGGGTTTGGAAACACCATATATTTT
CDR3aa: CASGETGFGNTIYF

v_gene: TRBV11-2
abundance: once
j_gene: TRBJ2-3
d_gene: NA
CDR3nt: TGTGCCAGCGGGGAGGATACGCAGTATTTT
CDR3aa: CASGEDTQYF

v_gene: TRBV6-7
abundance: NA
j_gene: TRBJ2-3
d_gene: TRBD2
CDR3nt: TGTGCCAGCAGTCACCTAGCGGGAGGGACAGATACGCAGTATTTT
CDR3aa: CASSHLAGGTDTQYF

v_gene: TRBV6-5
abundance: NA
j_gene: TRBJ2-5
d_gene: NA
CDR3nt: TGTGCCAGCAGTTTGCGTGAAAGGGCTCGGGGGGAGACCCAGTACTTC
CDR3aa: CASSLRERARGETQYF

v_gene: TRBV5-5
abundance: once
j_gene: TRBJ2-5
d_gene: TRBD2
CDR3nt: TGTGCCAGCAGCTTAGTGGGGCTAGCGGGAGGCCCAGGGAGAGAGACCCAGTACTTC
CDR3aa: CASSLVGLAGGPGRETQYF